What follows are 30 T cell receptor beta chains derived from one specimen sequenced in a study of T-cell memory formation after mild COVID-19. Via MiXCR, TCRdb re-called the 5' RACE reads, giving one row per CDR3 protein. The sample consists of more than 450,000 distinct CDR3 sequences, roughly 18% of them appearing once. Sequencing was performed on PBMCs or a T cell subset sorted from them (not recorded which). The receptors come from an adult woman who had mild COVID-19 (a few samples of this study predate the infection). Cell type and time point are not known.

This sequence joins TRBV7-9 and TRBJ2-1, with no clear D. This CDR3 contains 14 residues. The V end was cut by 8 bases, the J end by 4 bases, with 15 bases between. CDR1 and CDR2 (germline): SEHNR, FQNEAQ (reference sequence). CDR3 protein: CASRLSADYNEQFF. For the CDR3, the DNA is TGTGCCAGCCGCCTGTCGGCGGATTACAATGAGCAGTTCTTC.

The table lists this clonotype with a few counts. CDR3 loop: CASSKWRVRENYEQYF. CDR3 in DNA: TGTGCCAGCAGCAAATGGAGGGTTAGGGAGAACTACGAGCAGTACTTC. The rearrangement uses TRBV21-1 and TRBJ2-7; the table assigns TRBD2, which was not confirmed against the DNA. TRBV21-1 is shown as a pseudogene. The CDR3 has 16 amino acids.

The rearrangement links TRBV20-1 to TRBJ1-1, with 8 bases that match TRBD1. Germline-derived CDR1 and CDR2 are DFQATT and SNEGSKA (reference sequence). V dropped 4 bases and J dropped 1; count of bases not matched to a gene: 2. This CDR3 is built from 13 residues. CDR3: CSATGGENTEAFF. CDR3 bases: TGCAGTGCTACAGGGGGCGAGAACACTGAAGCTTTCTTT.

This clonotype was observed a few times. V is TRBV7-2 and J is TRBJ1-5; D is unclear. Trimming took off 5 bases at V and 3 bases at J, with 14 bases between the two ends. In germline, CDR1 is SGHTA, CDR2 FQGNSA. The CDR3 runs 15 residues. CDR3 sequence: CASSPQSGVNQPQHF. CDR3 nucleotide sequence: TGTGCCAGCAGCCCCCAGAGCGGAGTCAATCAGCCCCAGCATTTT.

CDR3 in amino acids: CASSPPSDSYEQYF. In DNA, the CDR3 is TGTGCCAGCAGTCCACCATCCGACTCCTACGAGCAGTACTTC. The chain recombines TRBV6-5 with TRBJ2-7; no clear D. Germline-derived CDR1 and CDR2 are MNHEY and SVGAGI. The CDR3 consists of 14 residues. Trimming took off 5 bases at V and 0 bases at J, with 11 bases between the two ends.

The chain uses TRBV24-1 and TRBJ2-3; 8 bases fit TRBD2. The germline V gene has CDR1 KGHDR and CDR2 SFDVKD. Losses at the gene ends were 9 bases for V and 1 base for J; bases not matched to a gene: 2. The CDR3 length is 13 residues. CDR3: CATAGGGTDTQYF. CDR3 bases: TGTGCCACCGCCGGGGGGGGCACAGATACGCAGTATTTT.

This clonotype was seen a handful of times. The chain recombines TRBV12-3 or TRBV12-4 with TRBJ2-7, with D possibly TRBD1 on 6 matching bases. V dropped 7 bases and J dropped 6 bases, with 16 bases sitting between them. CDR3 size: 13 residues. This chain's CDR3 is CASTPGEYVEQYF. CDR3 DNA: TGTGCCAGCACTCCAGGGGAGTACGTCGAGCAGTACTTC.

The chain joins TRBV5-6 to TRBJ2-7; 10 bases line up with TRBD1. The CDR3 is 17 residues long. Losses at the gene ends were 4 bases for V and 3 bases for J; bases not matched to a gene: 13. Looked up from germline, CDR1 is SGHDT and CDR2 is YYEEEE. This CDR3 is CASSTMGQGRLFYEQYF. The CDR3 bases are TGTGCCAGCAGCACGATGGGACAGGGGCGATTATTCTACGAGCAGTACTTC.

There are many counts of this clonotype. The chain has TRBV6-2 or TRBV6-3 and TRBJ2-7; 10 bases line up with TRBD2. This CDR3 is built from 17 residues. Germline trimming cut 1 base from V and 6 bases from J; bases unmatched to any gene: 12. Germline V lookup: CDR1 MNHEY, CDR2 SVGEGT. Here the CDR3 DNA reads TGTGCCAGCAGTTACTTGGCTACTAGCGGGACTTTCCGCGAGCAGTACTTC. This codes for CASSYLATSGTFREQYF.

This clonotype came up many times. The J gene is TRBJ2-7, the V gene TRBV18; no clear D gene. V lost 2 bases and J lost 1, with 6 bases in between. CDR1 is KGHSH, CDR2 LQKENI, per germline. The CDR3 is 13 amino acids. The CDR3: CASSPSPSYEQYF. In nucleotides, the CDR3 is TGTGCCAGCTCACCATCCCCATCCTACGAGCAGTACTTC.

This chain uses TRBV4-1 with TRBJ2-6; TRBD2 agrees at 9 bases. Per germline, CDR1 MGHRA and CDR2 YSYEKL. The CDR3 runs 16 residues. Germline trimming cut 10 bases from V and 0 bases from J; bases unmatched to any gene: 7. The CDR3 spells CATAGGANSGANVLTF. As DNA, the CDR3 is TGCGCCACCGCGGGGGGGGCCAACTCTGGGGCCAACGTCCTGACTTTC.

As to this clonotype: The junction departs from germline at one end; a sequencing error may be responsible. The chain links TRBV2 to TRBJ1-1; no firm D call. CDR3 size: 14 residues. Germline V lookup: CDR1 SNHLY, CDR2 FYNNEI. CDR3 bases: TGTGCCAGCAGTGAAGCATCTGGGAACAGTGAAGCTTTCTTT. Amino acid sequence: CASSEASGNSEAFF.

This clonotype was seen a handful of times. V gene TRBV9 combines with J gene TRBJ2-7; 7 bases fit TRBD1. Trimming removed 0 bases from V and 0 bases from J; junction bases left unmatched: 3. The CDR3 has 15 amino acids. Germline V gives CDR1 SGDLS, CDR2 YYNGEE. CDR3: CASSVGDSHSYEQYF. The CDR3 region has the DNA TGTGCCAGCAGCGTAGGGGACAGCCACTCCTACGAGCAGTACTTC.

This chain links TRBV24-1 with TRBJ2-3; D is perhaps TRBD1 (6 bases). Germline V gene data show CDR1 as KGHDR and CDR2 as SFDVKD. Trimming left V 5 bases short and J 0 bases short, with 8 bases between. The CDR3 has 14 amino acids. CDR3 DNA: TGTGCCACCAGTGGAGGGGGAAGCACAGATACGCAGTATTTT. Amino acids: CATSGGGSTDTQYF.

Only a few counts were recorded for this clonotype. CDR3 amino acids: CASSLDGVSYEQYF. The CDR3 nucleotides are TGTGCCAGCAGTTTAGATGGCGTCTCCTACGAGCAGTACTTC. The chain combines TRBV12-3 or TRBV12-4 with TRBJ2-7, with D uncertain. The CDR3 is made up of 14 amino acids. With 1 base removed from V and 0 bases from J, the gap between germline ends came to 7 bases.

The gene calls are TRBV23-1 and TRBJ2-1, with TRBD1 matching 8 bases. Being an ORF, TRBV23-1 has a function that is uncertain. V dropped 8 bases and J dropped 7; count of bases not matched to a gene: 19. There are 17 residues in the CDR3. CDR3 sequence reads: CASVVMGDRGSRNEQFF. For the CDR3, the DNA is TGCGCCAGCGTGGTGATGGGAGACAGGGGATCAAGGAATGAGCAGTTCTTC.

This clonotype appeared a few times. This chain joins TRBV12-5 and TRBJ2-1, with D possibly being TRBD2 (6 bases). The CDR3 extends over 13 amino acids. The germline V and J ends were trimmed by 1 base and 9 bases, with 10 bases remaining between them. CDR1 is LGHNT and CDR2 is FRNRAP in the germline V gene. The CDR3 bases are TGTGCTAGTGGTTTGGCCGGGAGAGCTGAGCAGTTCTTC. This translates into CASGLAGRAEQFF.

This CDR3 is CASSPLDGYGYTF. In DNA, the CDR3 is TGTGCCAGCTCACCACTGGACGGCTATGGCTACACCTTC. The chain combines TRBV18 with TRBJ1-2; D is unresolved. The germline V gene encodes CDR1 KGHSH and CDR2 LQKENI. Trimming pared 1 base from V and 4 bases from J, leaving 7 bases between. The CDR3 extends over 13 amino acids. The full variable domain, completed using reference TRBV18 and TRBJ1-2, is NAGVMQNPRHLVRRRGQEARLRCSPMKGHSHVYWYRQLPEEGLKFMVYLQKENIIDESGMPKERFSAEFPKEGPSILRIQQVVRGDSAAYFCASSPLDGYGYTFGSGTRLTVV.

The genes are TRBV6-1 and TRBJ2-1; D could derive from TRBD1 or TRBD2 (5 bases each). V dropped 8 bases and J dropped 4 bases, with 18 bases sitting between them. The CDR3 is 15 amino acids. Germline values: CDR1 MNHNS, CDR2 SASEGT. For the CDR3, the DNA is TGTGCCAGCTCTTATGGGGGTGAGGGATACAATGAGCAGTTCTTC. Its translation is CASSYGGEGYNEQFF.

In its sample, this clonotype was seen many times. The V gene is TRBV7-8, the J gene TRBJ2-3, with D perhaps being TRBD1 or TRBD2 (5 bases each). From germline, CDR1 is SGHVS and CDR2 FQNEAQ. There are 16 residues in the CDR3. With 5 bases removed from V and 4 bases from J, the gap between germline ends came to 19 bases. The CDR3 nucleotides read TGTGCCAGCAGCCTCAGATCAGGGCGGAGGTCAGATACGCAGTATTTT. Translated, it gives CASSLRSGRRSDTQYF.

The chain has TRBV5-1 and TRBJ2-3; 13 nucleotides match TRBD2. With V trimmed by 0 bases and J by 0 bases, 4 bases remained unmatched. The V gene's germline CDR1 is SGHRS and CDR2 YFSETQ. The CDR3 loop spans 18 amino acids. The CDR3 loop reads CASSLALTSGGSTDTQYF. CDR3 DNA sequence: TGCGCCAGCAGCTTGGCCCTGACTAGCGGGGGGAGCACAGATACGCAGTATTTT.

This clonotype was recorded a few times. The chain links TRBV6-2 or TRBV6-3 to TRBJ2-7, with 14 bases lining up with TRBD2. J was trimmed by 7 bases and V by 3 bases; bases with no gene match: 5. Germline V CDR1 and CDR2: MNHEY, SVGEGT. This CDR3 is built from 15 residues. For the CDR3, the DNA is TGTGCCAGCAGTTATTCGGGACTAGCGGGAGAAGAGCAGTACTTC. The encoded protein is CASSYSGLAGEEQYF.

The chain has TRBV25-1 and TRBJ2-1, with 7 nucleotides matching TRBD1. J gave up 6 bases and V 8 bases, and 10 bases lay outside the gene matches. Germline lookup yields CDR1 MGHDK and CDR2 SYGVNS. This CDR3 is built from 14 residues. The CDR3 spells CASGDRAYGNEQFF. The CDR3 nucleotides are TGTGCCAGCGGAGACAGGGCCTATGGCAATGAGCAGTTCTTC.

Only a few counts were recorded for this clonotype. CDR3 in amino acids: CASSAQGEGTEAFF. DNA of the CDR3: TGCGCCAGCAGCGCACAGGGGGAAGGGACTGAAGCTTTCTTT. The rearrangement joins TRBV5-1 to TRBJ1-1; 8 bases map to TRBD1. Germline loops: CDR1 SGHRS, CDR2 YFSETQ. The CDR3 covers 14 residues. V lost 4 bases and J lost 5; bases outside the gene matches: 7.

This clonotype was counted a few times. The chain carries TRBV3-1 and TRBJ1-2, with no clear D. Trimming pared 0 bases from V and 2 bases from J, leaving 10 bases between. There are 15 residues in the CDR3. Germline values: CDR1 LGHDT, CDR2 YNNKEL (reference sequence). The CDR3 DNA reads TGTGCCAGCAGCCAAGATCTGAGTTGGAACTATGGCTACACCTTC. Amino acid sequence: CASSQDLSWNYGYTF. The full variable domain, completed using reference TRBV3-1 and TRBJ1-2, is DTAVSQTPKYLVTQMGNDKSIKCEQNLGHDTMYWYKQDSKKFLKIMFSYNNKELIINETVPNRFSPKSPDKAHLNLHINSLELGDSAVYFCASSQDLSWNYGYTFGSGTRLTVV.

About this clonotype: The junction does not match germline at one end; this may be a read error. The chain is built from TRBV29-1 and TRBJ2-4, with D uncertain. The germline V gene has CDR1 SQVTM and CDR2 ANQGSEA. The CDR3 is made up of 10 amino acids. CDR3 DNA sequence: TGCAGCGTTCAAGAAAACATTCAGTACTTC. Encoded protein: CSVQENIQYF. The whole variable domain, filled in from reference TRBV29-1 and TRBJ2-4, reads SAVISQKPSRDICQRGTSLTIQCQVDSQVTMMFWYRQQPGQSLTLIATANQGSEATYESGFVIDKFPISRPNLTFSTLTVSNMSPEDSSIYLCSVQENIQYFGAGTRLSVL.

The chain couples TRBV9 to TRBJ2-1; tentative D call: TRBD2 (6 bases). CDR1 is SGDLS, CDR2 YYNGEE, per germline. The CDR3 loop spans 17 amino acids. Trimming stripped 4 bases from V and 10 bases from J, with 27 bases between. CDR3 coding DNA: TGTGCCAGCAGCCCCCGTCCTGGGCGGGGAAATAATGGGGAGCAGTTCTTC. Its translation: CASSPRPGRGNNGEQFF.

This clonotype was found once. J is TRBJ2-5 and V is TRBV2; 10 nucleotides agree with TRBD2. Germline V gives CDR1 SNHLY, CDR2 FYNNEI. Losses at the gene ends were 7 bases for V and 5 bases for J; bases not matched to a gene: 7. The CDR3 is 14 amino acids. CDR3 nucleotides: TGTGCCAGCAATCGAGCGGGAGGGCACGAGACCCAGTACTTC. Amino acid sequence: CASNRAGGHETQYF.

The V and J genes are TRBV15 and TRBJ1-1; D perhaps matches TRBD1 (5 bases). There are 17 residues in the CDR3. Looked up from germline, CDR1 is LNHNV and CDR2 is YYDKDF (reference sequence). The V end was cut by 0 bases, the J end by 0 bases, with 14 bases between. CDR3 protein: CATSRDTRRGMNTEAFF. CDR3 nucleotide sequence: TGTGCCACCAGCAGAGATACTAGAAGGGGAATGAACACTGAAGCTTTCTTT.

The chain carries TRBV27 and TRBJ1-4, with 9 bases identical to TRBD1. The CDR3 has 14 residues. CDR1 MNHEY and CDR2 SMNVEV come from the germline V gene (reference sequence). V was pared by 9 bases and J by 4 bases, with 6 bases of the junction left unmatched. For the CDR3, the DNA is TGTGCCAGAAGGGGGGACAGGGATAATGAAAAACTGTTTTTT. This gives the protein CARRGDRDNEKLFF.